The T cell receptor beta chain under discussion was sequenced for a study of blood T cell repertoires in COVID-19. Study-wide context: The analysed material was cDNA or gDNA that came from T cells, B-cell-depleted T cells, or PBMCs.

The J segment lost 6 bases and the V segment lost 4 bases, leaving 9 bases of the junction unmatched. Per the germline V gene, CDR1 is SQVTM and CDR2 is ANQGSEA. The CDR3 length is 13 residues. This table comes from immunoSEQ multiplex PCR, and its TCRdb copy is limited to in-frame clones, with some not included. In the table there are about 430,000 clones, more than 70% of which are singletons. Those who participated ranged in age from roughly 18 to 95 years and resided in under 25 US areas. The TCR originated in a woman aged 18 to 35 who had been exposed to COVID-19. Sequenced input: PBMCs or T cells enriched from blood (not recorded which). The chain carries TRBV29-1 and TRBJ2-7, with 7 bases aligning to TRBD2. CDR3 coding DNA: TGCAGCGTTGGACTAGCCTGGGAAGGCGAGCAGTACTTC. Its translation is CSVGLAWEGEQYF.